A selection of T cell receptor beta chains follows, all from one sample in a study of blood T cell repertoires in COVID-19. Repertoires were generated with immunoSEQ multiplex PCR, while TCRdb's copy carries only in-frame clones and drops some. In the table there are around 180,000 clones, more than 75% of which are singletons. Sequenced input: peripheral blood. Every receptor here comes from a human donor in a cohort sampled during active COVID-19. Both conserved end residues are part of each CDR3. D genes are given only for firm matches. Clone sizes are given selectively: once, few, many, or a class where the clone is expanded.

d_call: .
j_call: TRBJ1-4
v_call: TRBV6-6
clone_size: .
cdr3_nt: TGTGCCAGCAGTAAATCGACAGGTGCAACTAATGAAAAACTGTTTTTT
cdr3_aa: CASSKSTGATNEKLFF

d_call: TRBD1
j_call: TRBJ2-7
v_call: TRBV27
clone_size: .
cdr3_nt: TGTGCCAGCAGGAGAGGACAGGGTTCCTACGAGCAGTACTTC
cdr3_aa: CASRRGQGSYEQYF

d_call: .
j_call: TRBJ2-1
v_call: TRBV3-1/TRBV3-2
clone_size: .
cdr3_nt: TGTGCCAGCAGCCACCTTCTAGCTAGTGAGCAGTTCTTC
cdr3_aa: CASSHLLASEQFF

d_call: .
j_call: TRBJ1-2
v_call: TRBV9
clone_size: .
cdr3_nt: TGTGCCAGCAGCGCCCCGAGAGATGGCTACACCTTC
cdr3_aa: CASSAPRDGYTF

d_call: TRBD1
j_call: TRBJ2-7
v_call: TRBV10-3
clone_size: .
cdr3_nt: TGTGCCATCAGTCAACACGGGACAGCGAGCTCCTACGAGCAGTACTTC
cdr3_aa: CAISQHGTASSYEQYF

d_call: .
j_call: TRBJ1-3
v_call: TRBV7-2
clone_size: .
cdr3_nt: TGTGCCAGCAGGATAGGGGGAAACTCTGGAAACACCATATATTTT
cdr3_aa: CASRIGGNSGNTIYF

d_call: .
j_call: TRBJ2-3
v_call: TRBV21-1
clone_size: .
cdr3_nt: TGTGCCAGCAGCAATCTCGGAGAGTGGACAGATACGCAGTATTTT
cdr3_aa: CASSNLGEWTDTQYF

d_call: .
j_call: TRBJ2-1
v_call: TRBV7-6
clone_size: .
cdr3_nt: TGTGCCAGCAGCTTATGGGCCGCGACCGAGAACAATGAGCAGTTCTTC
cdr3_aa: CASSLWAATENNEQFF

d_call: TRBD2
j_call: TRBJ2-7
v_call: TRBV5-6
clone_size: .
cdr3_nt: TGTGCCAGCGGACTAGGGGTATACGAGCAGTACTTC
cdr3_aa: CASGLGVYEQYF

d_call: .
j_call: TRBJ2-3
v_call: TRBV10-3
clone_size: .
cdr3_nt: TGTGCCATCAGTGGTGGGCTAGCGATCGCAGATACGCAGTATTTT
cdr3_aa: CAISGGLAIADTQYF

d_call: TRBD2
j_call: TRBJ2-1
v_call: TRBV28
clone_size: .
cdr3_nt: TGTGCCAGCAGTTCATCCGTACTAGCGGGGGGAAATGAGCAGTTCTTC
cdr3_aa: CASSSSVLAGGNEQFF

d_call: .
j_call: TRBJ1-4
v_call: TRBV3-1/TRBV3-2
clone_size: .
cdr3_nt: TGTGCCAGCAGCCAAGGCACCCCCGGAAAACTGTTTTTT
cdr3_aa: CASSQGTPGKLFF

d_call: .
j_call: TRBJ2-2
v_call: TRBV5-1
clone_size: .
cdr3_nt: TGCGCCAGCAGCTTGGCTGGGGGGACCGGGGAGCTGTTTTTT
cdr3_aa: CASSLAGGTGELFF

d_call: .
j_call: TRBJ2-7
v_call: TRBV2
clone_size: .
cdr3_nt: TGTGCCAGCAGGAGCGGCGGAAGCTCCTACGAGCAGTACTTC
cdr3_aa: CASRSGGSSYEQYF

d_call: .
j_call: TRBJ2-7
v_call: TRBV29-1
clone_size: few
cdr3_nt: TGCAGCGTTGTCGGTCAGGAGTACTTC
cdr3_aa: CSVVGQEYF

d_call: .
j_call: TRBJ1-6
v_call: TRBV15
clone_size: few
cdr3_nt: TGTGCCACCAGCAGAGATGTAGTGGGGCTGAGCTCCTATAATTCACCCCTCCACTTT
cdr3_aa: CATSRDVVGLSSYNSPLHF

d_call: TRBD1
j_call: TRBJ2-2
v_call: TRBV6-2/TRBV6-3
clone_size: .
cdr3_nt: TGTGCCAGCAGTCCCGGGGACAGGGAACCCGGGGAGCTGTTTTTT
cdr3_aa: CASSPGDREPGELFF

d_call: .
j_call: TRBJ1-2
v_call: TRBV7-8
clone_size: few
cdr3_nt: TGTGCCAGCAGCCCGCAGGGAATGAGAGACTATGGCTACACCTTC
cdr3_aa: CASSPQGMRDYGYTF

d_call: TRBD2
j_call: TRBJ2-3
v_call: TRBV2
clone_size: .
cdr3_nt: TGTGCCAGCGGGACTAGCGGGGCACCAGATACGCAGTATTTT
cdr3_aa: CASGTSGAPDTQYF

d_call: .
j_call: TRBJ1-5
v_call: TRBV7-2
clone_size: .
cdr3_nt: TGTGCCAGCAGCTTTAGAGGGGGTCAGCCCCAGCATTTT
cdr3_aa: CASSFRGGQPQHF

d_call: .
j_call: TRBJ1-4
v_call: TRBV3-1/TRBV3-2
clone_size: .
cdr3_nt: TGTGCCAGCAAACAGGGAATTGCAACTAATGAAAAACTGTTTTTT
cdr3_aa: CASKQGIATNEKLFF

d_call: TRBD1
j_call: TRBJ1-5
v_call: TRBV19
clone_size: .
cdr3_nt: TGTGCCAGTAGTATAAAGACAGGGGGCAATCAGCCCCAGCATTTT
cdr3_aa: CASSIKTGGNQPQHF

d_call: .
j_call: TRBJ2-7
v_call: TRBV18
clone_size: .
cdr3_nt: TGTGCCAGCTCACCACAGGACCAGGGAAGGTACTTC
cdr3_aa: CASSPQDQGRYF

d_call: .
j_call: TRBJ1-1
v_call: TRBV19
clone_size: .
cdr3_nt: TGTGCCAGTAGTATAGCCTCAGGCACTGAAGCTTTCTTT
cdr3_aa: CASSIASGTEAFF

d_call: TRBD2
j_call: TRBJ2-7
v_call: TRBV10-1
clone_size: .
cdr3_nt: TGCGCCAGCAGTGGGACTAGCGGGTCCCACGAGCAGTACTTC
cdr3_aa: CASSGTSGSHEQYF